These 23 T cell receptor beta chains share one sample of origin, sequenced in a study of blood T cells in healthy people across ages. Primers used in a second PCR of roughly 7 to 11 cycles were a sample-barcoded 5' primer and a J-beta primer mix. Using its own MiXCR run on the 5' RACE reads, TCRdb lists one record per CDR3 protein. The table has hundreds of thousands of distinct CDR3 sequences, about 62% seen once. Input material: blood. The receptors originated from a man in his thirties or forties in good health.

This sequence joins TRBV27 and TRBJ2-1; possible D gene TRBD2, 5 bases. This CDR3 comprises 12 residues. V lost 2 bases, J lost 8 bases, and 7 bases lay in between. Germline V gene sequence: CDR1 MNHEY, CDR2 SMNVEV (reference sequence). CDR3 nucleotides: TGTGCCAGCAGTTTAGCGGGTGATGAGCAGTTCTTC. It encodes CASSLAGDEQFF.

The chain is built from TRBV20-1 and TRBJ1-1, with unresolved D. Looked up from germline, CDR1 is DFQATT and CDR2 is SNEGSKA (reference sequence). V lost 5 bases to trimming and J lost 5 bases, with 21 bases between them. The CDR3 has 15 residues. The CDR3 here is CSAAILDGLNTEAFF. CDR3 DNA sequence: TGCAGTGCTGCAATACTAGACGGACTAAATACTGAAGCTTTCTTT.

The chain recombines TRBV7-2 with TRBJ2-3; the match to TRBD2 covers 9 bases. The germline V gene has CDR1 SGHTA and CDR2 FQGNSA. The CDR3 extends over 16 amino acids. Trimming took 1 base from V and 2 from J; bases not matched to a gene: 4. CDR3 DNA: TGTGCCAGCAGCTTAGAAAGCGGGAGGACCACAGATACGCAGTATTTT. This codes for CASSLESGRTTDTQYF.

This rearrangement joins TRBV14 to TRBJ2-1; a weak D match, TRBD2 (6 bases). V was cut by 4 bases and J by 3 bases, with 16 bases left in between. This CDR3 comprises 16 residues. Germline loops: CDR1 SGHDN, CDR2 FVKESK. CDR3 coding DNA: TGTGCCAGCAGCCGATTTGCTAGCGTCGGCTACAATGAGCAGTTCTTC. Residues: CASSRFASVGYNEQFF.

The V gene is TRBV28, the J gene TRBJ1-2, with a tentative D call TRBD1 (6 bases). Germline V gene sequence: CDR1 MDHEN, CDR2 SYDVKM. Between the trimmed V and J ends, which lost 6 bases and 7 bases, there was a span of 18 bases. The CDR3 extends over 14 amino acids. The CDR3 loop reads CASRMWGRMGGYTF. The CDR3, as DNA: TGTGCCAGCAGGATGTGGGGGCGGATGGGTGGCTACACCTTC.

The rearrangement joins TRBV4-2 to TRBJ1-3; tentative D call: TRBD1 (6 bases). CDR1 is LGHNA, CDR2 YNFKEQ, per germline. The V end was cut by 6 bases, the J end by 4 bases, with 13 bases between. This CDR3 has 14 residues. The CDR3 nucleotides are TGTGCCAGCAGAAGGGGGGCAGCGGGAAACACCATATATTTT. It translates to CASRRGAAGNTIYF.

CDR3 region: CASSLFRRPGGDEQFF. The CDR3 DNA is TGTGCCAGCAGTTTATTCCGCCGTCCAGGGGGGGATGAGCAGTTCTTC. V gene TRBV27 combines with J gene TRBJ2-1; D may correspond to TRBD1 or TRBD2 (7 bases each). This CDR3 region has 16 residues. V was pared by 1 base and J by 8 bases, with 18 bases between. Germline-derived CDR1 and CDR2 are MNHEY and SMNVEV (reference sequence).

CDR3 protein: CASSFSEASGYNEQFF. The CDR3 nucleotides are TGTGCCAGCAGCTTTTCCGAAGCGTCAGGATACAATGAGCAGTTCTTC. J is TRBJ2-1 and V is TRBV11-2; D uncertain. V was shortened by 3 bases and J by 4 bases, with 16 bases between the two germline ends. CDR1 and CDR2 from the germline V gene are SGHAT and FQNNGV. The CDR3 is 16 amino acids.

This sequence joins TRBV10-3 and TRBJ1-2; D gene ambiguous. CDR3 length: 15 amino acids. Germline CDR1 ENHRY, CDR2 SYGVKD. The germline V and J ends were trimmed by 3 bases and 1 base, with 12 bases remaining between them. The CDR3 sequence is CAISEPLQRNYGYTF. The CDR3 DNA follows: TGTGCCATCAGTGAACCGTTACAGCGTAACTATGGCTACACCTTC.

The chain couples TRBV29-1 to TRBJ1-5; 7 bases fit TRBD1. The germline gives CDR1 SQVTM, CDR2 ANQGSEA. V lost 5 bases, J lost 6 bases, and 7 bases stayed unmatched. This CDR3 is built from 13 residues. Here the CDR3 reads CSVSTGVSQPQHF. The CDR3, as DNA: TGCAGCGTTAGCACAGGGGTGAGTCAGCCCCAGCATTTT.

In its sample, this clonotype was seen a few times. Here the CDR3 reads CASSLQAPGGYTF. For the CDR3, the DNA is TGTGCCAGCAGCCTACAGGCCCCGGGTGGCTACACCTTC. The chain carries TRBV5-6 and TRBJ1-2; TRBD1 is a possible D gene (5 bases). V was cut by 4 bases and J by 7 bases, with 14 bases left in between. The CDR3 has 13 residues. Germline lookup yields CDR1 SGHDT and CDR2 YYEEEE.

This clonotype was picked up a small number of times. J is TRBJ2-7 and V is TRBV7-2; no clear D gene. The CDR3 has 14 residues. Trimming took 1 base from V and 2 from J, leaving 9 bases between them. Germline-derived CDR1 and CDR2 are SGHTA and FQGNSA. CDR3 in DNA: TGTGCCAGCAGCTTAGAACTATACCCCTACGAGCAGTACTTC. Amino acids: CASSLELYPYEQYF.

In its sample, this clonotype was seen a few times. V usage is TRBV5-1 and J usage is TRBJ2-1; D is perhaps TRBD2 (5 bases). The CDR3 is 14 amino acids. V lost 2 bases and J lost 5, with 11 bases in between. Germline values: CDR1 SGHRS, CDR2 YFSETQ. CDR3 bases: TGCGCCAGCAGCTTAGAAGCGGCCGACAATGAGCAGTTCTTC. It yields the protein CASSLEAADNEQFF.

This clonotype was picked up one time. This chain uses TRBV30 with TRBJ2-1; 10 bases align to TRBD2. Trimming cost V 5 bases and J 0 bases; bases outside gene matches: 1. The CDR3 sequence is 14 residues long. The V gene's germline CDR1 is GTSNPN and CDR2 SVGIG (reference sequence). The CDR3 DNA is TGTGCCTGGGGACTAGCGGCCTCCTACAATGAGCAGTTCTTC. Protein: CAWGLAASYNEQFF.

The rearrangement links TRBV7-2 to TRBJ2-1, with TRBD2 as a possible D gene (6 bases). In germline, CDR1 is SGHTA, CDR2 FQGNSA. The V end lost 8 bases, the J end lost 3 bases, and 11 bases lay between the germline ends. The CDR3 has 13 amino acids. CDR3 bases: TGTGCCAGCCGGGGGTCCGGCTACAATGAGCAGTTCTTC. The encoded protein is CASRGSGYNEQFF.

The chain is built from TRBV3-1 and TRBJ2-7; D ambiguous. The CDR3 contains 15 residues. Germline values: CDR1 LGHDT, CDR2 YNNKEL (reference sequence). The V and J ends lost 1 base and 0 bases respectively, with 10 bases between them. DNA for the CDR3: TGTGCCAGCAGCCAAGGGGTCATACACTCCTACGAGCAGTACTTC. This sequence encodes CASSQGVIHSYEQYF.

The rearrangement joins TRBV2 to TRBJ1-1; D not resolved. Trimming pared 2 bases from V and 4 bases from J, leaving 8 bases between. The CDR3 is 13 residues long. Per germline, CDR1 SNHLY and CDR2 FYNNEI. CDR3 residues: CASSERDRTEAFF. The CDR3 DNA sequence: TGTGCCAGCAGTGAACGGGATCGCACTGAAGCTTTCTTT.

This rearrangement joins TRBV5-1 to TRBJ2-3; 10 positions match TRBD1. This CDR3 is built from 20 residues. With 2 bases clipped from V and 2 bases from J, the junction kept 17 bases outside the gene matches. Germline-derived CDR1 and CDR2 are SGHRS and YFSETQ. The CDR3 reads CASSLVGRIGDRGLTDTQYF. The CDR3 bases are TGCGCCAGCAGCTTAGTTGGGCGGATAGGGGACAGGGGCCTCACAGATACGCAGTATTTT.

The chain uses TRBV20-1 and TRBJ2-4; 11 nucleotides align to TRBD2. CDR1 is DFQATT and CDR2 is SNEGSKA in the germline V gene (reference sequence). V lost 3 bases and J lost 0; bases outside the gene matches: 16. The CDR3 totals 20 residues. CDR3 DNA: TGCAGTGCTAGGGGGATCCTAGCGGGAGGTGGGGGCCTAGCCAAAAACATTCAGTACTTC. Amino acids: CSARGILAGGGGLAKNIQYF.

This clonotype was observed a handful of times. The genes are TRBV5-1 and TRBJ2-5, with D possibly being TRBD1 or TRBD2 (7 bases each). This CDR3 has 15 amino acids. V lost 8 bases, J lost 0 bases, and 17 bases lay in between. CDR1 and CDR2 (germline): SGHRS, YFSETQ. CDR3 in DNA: TGCGCCAGTGGGACAGCGGGGATCAACCAAGAGACCCAGTACTTC. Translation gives CASGTAGINQETQYF.

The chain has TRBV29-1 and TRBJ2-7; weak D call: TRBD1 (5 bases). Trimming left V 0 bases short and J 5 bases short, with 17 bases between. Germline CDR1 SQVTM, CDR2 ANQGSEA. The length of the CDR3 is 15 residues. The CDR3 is CSVEDQARGANEQYF. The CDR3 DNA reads TGCAGCGTTGAAGATCAGGCGCGTGGGGCTAACGAGCAGTACTTC.

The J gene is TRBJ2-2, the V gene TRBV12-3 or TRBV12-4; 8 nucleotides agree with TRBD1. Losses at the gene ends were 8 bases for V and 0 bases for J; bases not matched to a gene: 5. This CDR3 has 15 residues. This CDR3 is CASAGQGSNTGELFF. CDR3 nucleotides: TGTGCCAGCGCCGGACAGGGCTCGAACACCGGGGAGCTGTTTTTT.

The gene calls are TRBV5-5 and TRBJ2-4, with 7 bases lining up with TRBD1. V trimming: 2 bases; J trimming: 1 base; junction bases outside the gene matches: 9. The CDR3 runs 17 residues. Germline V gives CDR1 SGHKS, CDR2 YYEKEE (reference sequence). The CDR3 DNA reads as TGTGCCAGCAGCTTTCCCGAGACAGGGAAGGCCAAAAACATTCAGTACTTC. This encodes CASSFPETGKAKNIQYF.